This is a list of T cell receptor beta chains from one sample in a study of molecular identifiers for immune sequencing clone quantification. In TCRdb, the PCR reads were re-called with MiXCR into one record per CDR3 protein. The repertoire consists of approximately 37,000 distinct CDR3 sequences, with 15% to 20% occurring once and the leading ten covering about 1.1%. Source material: naive CD8+ T cells from blood, with Jurkat cell RNA spiked in. Receptor source: a human donor in good health. Some libraries in this study had Jurkat cell RNA spiked in. Both conserved end residues are part of each CDR3. D genes are given only for firm matches. Clone size, where shown, is once, few, many, or a class for clones that have expanded.

size	V	J	D	DNA	CDR3
many	TRBV6-2/TRBV6-3	TRBJ1-1	NA	TGTGCCAGCGGGTACAGGAACATGAACACTGAAGCTTTCTTT	CASGYRNMNTEAFF
many	TRBV11-2	TRBJ2-3	NA	TGTGCCAGCAGCACCCGGACCGACGGAATGTCAGATACGCAGTATTTT	CASSTRTDGMSDTQYF
many	TRBV29-1	TRBJ2-7	NA	TGCAGCGACCGGACCGGGACAATCTCCTACGAGCAGTACTTC	CSDRTGTISYEQYF
many	TRBV4-1	TRBJ2-7	NA	TGCGCCAGCAGCCAAGAAGGCTCGTGGCAAGGGTACGAGCAGTACTTC	CASSQEGSWQGYEQYF
many	TRBV13	TRBJ2-1	NA	TGTGCCAGCAGCTTAGGATCGGGGACCCCCGGCAATGAGCAGTTCTTC	CASSLGSGTPGNEQFF
many	TRBV4-3	TRBJ2-5	NA	TGCGCCAGCAGCCAAGAGTGGGGGACGGGCCCCCAAGAGACCCAGTACTTC	CASSQEWGTGPQETQYF
NA	TRBV7-2	TRBJ2-3	NA	TGTGCCAGCAGCTTAGATCCACCAAGCACAGATACGCAGTATTTT	CASSLDPPSTDTQYF
many	TRBV27	TRBJ2-7	TRBD1	TGTGCCAGCAGTTCCACGTCAGGGGGCCCGTCCTACGAGCAGTACTTC	CASSSTSGGPSYEQYF
many	TRBV12-5	TRBJ2-1	TRBD1	TGTGCTAGTGGTGAAAACAGGGGTCAGTTCTTC	CASGENRGQFF
NA	TRBV4-1	TRBJ2-3	NA	TGCGCCAGTAGCTACCGGGACCCTCGTAGCACAGATACGCGGTATTTT	CASSYRDPRSTDTRYF
many	TRBV20-1	TRBJ2-7	NA	TGCAGTGCTAGAGATCTGACGGAACCCAACTTGTACAGCTACGAGCAGTACTTC	CSARDLTEPNLYSYEQYF
many	TRBV29-1	TRBJ2-3	TRBD1	TGCAGCGTTGATTGGTTGGCAGGGGGAAACACAGATACGCAGTATTTT	CSVDWLAGGNTDTQYF
many	TRBV7-6	TRBJ1-5	TRBD1	TGTGCCAGCAGCCTCTTCGACAGGGATAGCAATCAGCCCCAGCATTTT	CASSLFDRDSNQPQHF
many	TRBV28	TRBJ1-3	NA	TGTGCCAGCAGTTTCAGGGGCCGACAGAACACCATATATTTT	CASSFRGRQNTIYF
many	TRBV20-1	TRBJ2-1	TRBD2	TGCGCTGCGAGACTAGCGGGAGGAAATGAGCAGTTCTTC	CAARLAGGNEQFF
many	TRBV14	TRBJ1-2	TRBD1	TGTGCCAGCAGCCAAGATGATGAGGACAGGGGGCCGTCTCTTGGCTACACCTTC	CASSQDDEDRGPSLGYTF
NA	TRBV5-4	TRBJ2-7	TRBD2	TGTGCCAGCAGCAGCGGACTAGCGGGGTACGAGCAGTACTTC	CASSSGLAGYEQYF
many	TRBV4-3	TRBJ2-7	NA	TGCGCCAGCAGCCCGGGACGGAACTACGAGCAGTACTTC	CASSPGRNYEQYF
many	TRBV7-7	TRBJ1-1	NA	TGTGCCAGCAGCTTATACAAGAACACTGAAGCTTTCTTT	CASSLYKNTEAFF